The sequence of this T cell receptor beta chain was determined in a study of cytomegalovirus exposure and HLA in healthy donors. PCR amplification relied on 60 Vbeta primers (plus 13 Jbeta primers). The table came from immunoSEQ multiplex PCR; TCRdb's copy has only in-frame clones and leaves some out. Of 210,000 or so clones listed, around 78% are singletons. Sequences were obtained from PBMCs. This receptor was identified in a boy aged 10-17 years in good health and CMV-seronegative.

The CDR3 is CASSVGAGDSPLHF. CDR3 sequence (DNA): TGTGCCAGCAGCGTTGGGGCAGGGGATTCACCCCTCCACTTT. The rearrangement uses TRBV9 and TRBJ1-6, with D tentatively TRBD1 (6 bases). The CDR3 extends over 14 amino acids. With 2 bases removed from V and 8 bases from J, the gap between germline ends came to 11 bases. CDR1 is SGDLS and CDR2 is YYNGEE in the germline V gene.